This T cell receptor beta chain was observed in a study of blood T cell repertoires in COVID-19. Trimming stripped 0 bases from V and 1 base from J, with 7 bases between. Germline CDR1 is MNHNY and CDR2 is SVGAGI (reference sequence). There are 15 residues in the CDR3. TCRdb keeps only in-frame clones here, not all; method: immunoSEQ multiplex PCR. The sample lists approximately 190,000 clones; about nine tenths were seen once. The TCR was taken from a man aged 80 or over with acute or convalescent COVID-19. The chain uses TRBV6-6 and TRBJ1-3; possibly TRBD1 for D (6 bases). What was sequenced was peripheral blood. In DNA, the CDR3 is TGTGCCAGCAGTTACTCAGGACAGTCTGGAAACACCATATATTTT. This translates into CASSYSGQSGNTIYF.